This T cell receptor (beta chain) is from a study of T cell responses to AZD1222 COVID-19 vaccine (dated by TCRdb to the early 2020s). For the study in its entirety: A total of under 250 trial participants underwent TCR sequencing, of whom about 210 had received two doses of AZD1222 and roughly 26 had received two doses of the MenACWY control vaccine. Trial participants were enrolled by age into subgroups of 18-55, 56-69 and 70-plus years, and about 150, 27 and 61 TCR-sequenced participants, respectively, were included in these subgroups. General study outcomes and caveats: Participants were mostly white British, with more females than males. The authors suggested clonal diversity may have been underestimated. No day 14 peak-response samples were available, so repertoires were characterized only after the peak T cell response. Spike-specific TCR breadth and depth rose significantly after two AZD1222 doses compared with day 0 and with MenACWY recipients. Vaccine-associated CD4 TCRs spanned the whole spike protein, with dominant responses in regions 160-218 and 743-854. Conclusions about previously exposed vaccinees are limited because only 5 or 6 AZD1222 recipients were SARS-CoV-2 seropositive at baseline. Reportedly, close to half of the unique spike-specific TCRs recognized epitopes lying outside the regions that are mutated in the B.1.351 and B.1.1.7 variants. The 56-69-year group was small, and its depth increase did not reach significance, likely because of low power.

The time point tag for this specimen amounts to: baseline before first vaccination. According to the study, the label for this sample's treatment or condition signals: meningococcal conjugate vaccine given as trial control. Samples from vaccinated people were obtained from the UK trials COV001 and COV002, which included a single-blind randomized controlled phase 2/3 trial of AZD1222 (ChAdOx1 nCoV-19) in healthy adults. For TCRbeta chain sequencing, PBMC samples from trial participants were taken at day 0 and at day 28 after the second dose. With respect to this clone: It has no known antigen specificity. Base qualities are not provided; no much larger clone lies one nucleotide away.

Via the germline V gene, CDR1 is SGHTA and CDR2 FQGNSA. The cysteine opens and the phenylalanine closes a CDR3 of 13 amino acids. The DNA shown is the 39-base CDR3, in frame from base 1. Trimming leaves V shorter by 5 bases and J shorter by 9 bases, with the junction holding 6 bases beyond the gene matches. The CDR3 regions of human TCRbeta chains were analyzed by immunosequencing. Per the source publication's procedure: TCRs in the repertoires were compared against a reference library of SARS-CoV-2-specific TCRs that had been generated with the MIRA antigen-specificity platform. Breadth was defined as the fraction of unique TCRs that were SARS-CoV-2-associated, and depth was defined as the fraction of total T cells that were SARS-CoV-2-associated. Using the MIRA data, each spike-specific TCR was mapped to the spike region that the TCR reacts to and placed in a CD4 or CD8 class. Log10-transformed breadth and depth values were compared by one-way ANOVA with Sidak's multiple comparisons tests. TCRdb took over this immuneACCESS table, retaining in-frame rearrangements with V and J assigned. Such tables are incomplete; in checked studies, under half of the missing clones stem from an unresolved V gene, and the remainder is unexplained. D and trimming were read from the DNA, whereas the V and J calls and clone size are those reported in that table. This sample comprises about 76,000 clones, around 89% of them detected only once. The biggest ten clones account for approximately 4.5% of the sample.

Material: peripheral blood, obtained on day 0 of MenACWY control vaccination. The TCR originated in an adult in good health. Recombination connected TRBV7-2 to TRBJ2-2, with 7 middle bases fitting TRBD1. The nucleotides are TGTGCCAGCAGCGTAGACAGGGTCCGGGAGCTGTTTTTT. Its protein reads: CASSVDRVRELFF.